What follows is one T cell receptor (beta chain) and its context. In the original workflow: Estimation of nucleated cell counts relied on the amplification of reference gene primers. Produced via immunoSEQ multiplex PCR; TCRdb's table is partial and in-frame only. The V and J calls and the clone size are those of that table, but D and trimming were determined from the DNA. The table shows 300,000 or so clones, with 70% to 90% occurring only once. The data originate from a study of blood T cell repertoires in COVID-19. As for the study in general: Some COVID-19 samples were acute and others convalescent; all came from the United States, Italy and Spain. From T cells, B-cell-depleted T cells, or PBMCs came the material, which was cDNA or gDNA.

Germline CDR1 is SGHRS and CDR2 is YFSETQ. The CDR3 totals 13 residues. The ends were cut back, 1 base at V and 3 bases at J, with 8 bases in the middle. Sequenced material: peripheral blood. The chain is built from TRBV5-1 and TRBJ2-7, with TRBD2 as a possible D gene (5 bases). The sequence came from a woman between 45 and 60 years old who had recovered from COVID-19. The CDR3 bases are TGCGCCAGCAGCTTGATCGAGGGCTACGAGCAGTACTTC. Residues: CASSLIEGYEQYF.